Listed below are T cell receptor beta chains from one sample, sequenced in a study of CD8 T cells in Susac syndrome. In TCRdb, the immunoSEQ multiplex PCR reads were re-called with MiXCR into one record per CDR3 protein. The top ten clones hold around 0.2% of a sample with some 130,000 distinct CDR3 sequences, 95% of them seen once. What was sequenced was CD8+ T cells from PBMCs. Receptors originate from a human donor with Susac syndrome. CDR3s include the opening cysteine and the closing phenylalanine or tryptophan. The D gene is left open where the match is weak. The size of a clone is reported for some rows only, either as once, few or many, or as a class for expanded clones.

V	J	size	D	CDR3	DNA
TRBV3-1	TRBJ1-1	.	.	CASSLSDPMNTEAFF	TGTGCCAGCAGCCTATCCGACCCAATGAACACTGAAGCTTTCTTT
TRBV12-3/TRBV12-4	TRBJ2-3	.	.	CASSGYSTDTQYF	TGTGCCAGCAGCGGCTACAGCACAGATACGCAGTATTTT
TRBV9	TRBJ2-1	once	TRBD2	CASSDIAGGEDEQFF	TGTGCCAGCAGCGACATAGCGGGAGGGGAGGATGAGCAGTTCTTC
TRBV6-5	TRBJ2-5	.	.	CASSYSSTQYF	TGTGCCAGCAGTTACTCGTCGACCCAGTACTTC
TRBV29-1	TRBJ2-2	.	.	CSVPRGNTGELFF	TGCAGCGTTCCTAGGGGGAACACCGGGGAGCTGTTTTTT
TRBV4-1	TRBJ2-7	.	.	CASSQGVVAASYEQYF	TGCGCCAGCAGCCAAGGTGTGGTAGCGGCTTCCTACGAGCAGTACTTC
TRBV13	TRBJ2-7	.	.	CASSSRDSSFYEQYF	TGTGCCAGCAGCTCCCGGGACTCCTCCTTCTACGAGCAGTACTTC
TRBV27	TRBJ1-2	.	.	CASNSRDGGWVGYTF	TGTGCCAGCAATAGCCGGGACGGGGGCTGGGTGGGCTACACCTTC
TRBV7-9	TRBJ2-5	once	.	CASSSIRTNKETQYF	TGTGCCAGCAGCTCCATACGGACAAACAAAGAGACCCAGTACTTC
TRBV6-5	TRBJ1-2	.	.	CASRGKANYGYTF	TGTGCCAGCAGAGGCAAAGCTAACTATGGCTACACCTTC
TRBV9	TRBJ2-7	.	TRBD2	CASSPWGRAYDEQYF	TGTGCCAGCAGTCCCTGGGGGAGGGCGTACGACGAGCAGTACTTC
TRBV4-1	TRBJ2-3	.	.	CASSQDGLAQYF	TGCGCCAGCAGCCAAGATGGGCTCGCGCAGTATTTT
TRBV13	TRBJ1-2	.	TRBD1	CASSSGTGNGYTF	TGTGCCAGCAGCTCCGGGACAGGGAATGGCTACACCTTC
TRBV27	TRBJ2-5	.	TRBD1	CASQPGQGETQYF	TGTGCCAGCCAACCCGGACAGGGAGAGACCCAGTACTTC
TRBV6-5	TRBJ2-7	.	.	CASSYSGDGYEQYF	TGTGCCAGCAGTTACTCGGGAGACGGTTACGAGCAGTACTTC
TRBV7-9	TRBJ2-7	.	TRBD1	CASSLGRTGPGEQYF	TGTGCCAGCAGCTTAGGAAGGACAGGGCCCGGCGAGCAGTACTTC
TRBV9	TRBJ2-2	.	.	CASSVEGATNTGELFF	TGTGCCAGCAGCGTAGAGGGAGCTACGAACACCGGGGAGCTGTTTTTT
TRBV4-1	TRBJ2-5	.	.	CASSQVIERQETQYF	TGCGCCAGCAGCCAAGTCATCGAGAGACAAGAGACCCAGTACTTC
TRBV6-6	TRBJ1-1	.	.	CASTTKRVSGTEAFF	TGTGCCAGCACCACAAAACGAGTCTCAGGGACTGAAGCTTTCTTT
TRBV5-6	TRBJ2-7	.	TRBD1	CASETGTGGIEQYF	TGTGCCAGTGAGACCGGGACAGGGGGCATTGAGCAGTACTTC
TRBV24-1	TRBJ2-3	.	TRBD2	CATSDLASGRTDTQYF	TGTGCCACCAGTGATTTGGCTAGCGGACGCACAGATACGCAGTATTTT
TRBV27	TRBJ1-1	.	.	CASNPLTALNTEAFF	TGTGCCAGCAACCCTTTGACAGCGTTGAACACTGAAGCTTTCTTT
TRBV9	TRBJ1-1	.	.	CASSTAGLNTEAFF	TGTGCCAGCAGCACAGCGGGCCTTAACACTGAAGCTTTCTTT
TRBV29-1	TRBJ2-7	.	.	CSVERYNSYEQYF	TGCAGCGTTGAAAGGTACAACTCCTACGAGCAGTACTTC
TRBV5-1	TRBJ2-1	.	TRBD1	CASSFLTGTGDHNEQFF	TGCGCCAGCAGCTTCCTTACCGGGACAGGGGACCACAATGAGCAGTTCTTC
TRBV25-1	TRBJ2-7	.	.	CASSEFFEGEQYF	TGTGCCAGCAGTGAATTCTTCGAGGGGGAGCAGTACTTC
TRBV5-1	TRBJ1-5	.	.	CASSLAPGPNQPQHF	TGCGCCAGCAGCTTGGCCCCGGGGCCGAATCAGCCCCAGCATTTT
TRBV9	TRBJ2-3	.	TRBD2	CASSGQSGRARGTDTQYF	TGTGCCAGCAGCGGACAGAGCGGGAGGGCTCGCGGCACAGATACGCAGTATTTT
TRBV20-1	TRBJ2-7	.	.	CSARENSRNYEQYF	TGCAGTGCTAGAGAAAATTCGAGAAACTACGAGCAGTACTTC
TRBV11-2	TRBJ2-7	.	TRBD2	CASSLELAGDPYEQYF	TGTGCCAGCAGCCTCGAACTAGCGGGAGACCCCTACGAGCAGTACTTC
TRBV12-3/TRBV12-4	TRBJ1-1	.	TRBD1	CASSAGQGGTEAFF	TGTGCCAGCAGTGCCGGACAGGGGGGGACTGAAGCTTTCTTT
TRBV7-4	TRBJ1-2	.	TRBD1	CASSLGQGPTDCGYTF	TGTGCCAGCAGCTTAGGACAGGGTCCTACTGATTGTGGCTACACCTTC
TRBV3-1	TRBJ2-1	.	.	CASTADLSYNEQFF	TGTGCCAGTACAGCGGACCTCTCCTACAATGAGCAGTTCTTC
TRBV2	TRBJ2-5	once	.	CASSFPTISRIDQETQYF	TGTGCCAGCAGTTTCCCGACGATTAGCAGAATAGACCAAGAGACCCAGTACTTC
TRBV12-3/TRBV12-4	TRBJ1-5	.	.	CASSADSWGGSQPQHF	TGTGCCAGCAGTGCGGACAGTTGGGGAGGGAGTCAGCCCCAGCATTTT
TRBV5-1	TRBJ1-5	.	.	CASSADYSNQPQHF	TGCGCCAGCAGCGCGGATTATAGCAATCAGCCCCAGCATTTT
TRBV11-2	TRBJ2-7	.	.	CASSLDNSYEQYF	TGTGCCAGCAGCTTAGATAACTCCTACGAGCAGTACTTC
TRBV5-1	TRBJ2-2	.	.	CASSPDTDGELFF	TGCGCCAGCAGCCCTGATACGGACGGGGAGCTGTTTTTT
TRBV14	TRBJ1-3	once	.	CASSPPYSGNTIYF	TGTGCCAGCAGCCCCCCCTACTCTGGAAACACCATATATTTT
TRBV27	TRBJ2-1	.	.	CASSFSGNNEQFF	TGTGCCAGCAGTTTCTCAGGGAACAATGAGCAGTTCTTC
TRBV9	TRBJ2-3	.	.	CASSVVGSSADTQYF	TGTGCCAGCAGCGTAGTAGGGAGCAGCGCAGATACGCAGTATTTT